Included here is one T cell receptor (beta chain) sequence, with context. This clone was seen a handful of times. Which antigen it targets is not known. No qualities accompany the bases; no much larger clone lies one base away. The source of the sample is a study of beta chain features in type 1 diabetes (dated by TCRdb to the late 2010s). Looking at the study overall: Mean age, gender distribution, total cell number and subset yield did not differ between patients and healthy donors. A total of some 100,000,000 sorted cells were examined across all samples, and a strong correlation was observed between cell number per subset and RNA yield. In the study, TCRB repertoires of sorted circulating CD4+ T cell subsets from recently diagnosed type 1 diabetes patients were compared with those of matched healthy donors. Regulatory and stem cell-like memory subsets were isolated from only 8 patients and about eight healthy donors, whereas naive and central memory subsets came from all 30 or so donors.

Results the study describes overall, beyond this receptor: The naive, central memory and regulatory TCRB repertoires appeared to resemble one another more closely among patients than among healthy donors. Patients with type 1 diabetes made fewer insertions and deleted more nucleotides at VDJ recombination sites, implying thymic rearrangement abnormalities. Shorter templates might be favored by PCR, yet because patient and control samples were amplified and corrected together, any such skew would affect both groups equally. Sequencing cDNA rather than genomic DNA could over-represent highly expressing activated cells, although activation and CD3 levels did not differ between groups. Because the HLA sub-analyses included only small numbers of individuals, any influence of HLA type on TCRB rearrangement was left unresolved. In all four CD4+ subsets, TCRB CDR3 length was moderately but significantly shorter in type 1 diabetes patients.

Each donor gave one peripheral blood draw, averaging approximately 0.11 L, which was collected into heparinised tubes. A BD FACSAria II and a panel including CD45RO, CCR7, CD25, CD127, CD95 and CD27 were used to sort naive, central memory, regulatory and stem cell-like memory CD4+ T cells. Purity was above 98% for every sorted population. Right away, PBMCs were isolated by Lymphoprep density gradient centrifugation and were stained directly, with no culture step. So that batch effects would be minimized, each experiment stained and sorted samples in pairs, pairing one healthy donor with one patient. Spanning cysteine to phenylalanine, the CDR3 consists of 16 amino acids. Kept here is only the CDR3 DNA, which spans 48 bases and is read in frame from base 1. The germline V gene encodes CDR1 SGHRS and CDR2 YFSETQ. Trimming accounts for 4 bases at V and 2 bases at J, while the number of junction bases matched to no gene is 4.

The High Capacity cDNA Reverse Transcription Kit was used to reverse transcribe all of the isolated RNA, meaning that expressed TCRB transcripts were what got sequenced. Deep immunoSEQ sequencing was applied to naive, central memory and regulatory T cell samples, giving an average of about 3.4 million total reads per sample. After sorted cells were lysed in RLT buffer, RNA was extracted with DNase-treated RNeasy Micro or Mini kits, with the choice depending on cell number. Each cell subset was processed on its own to prevent cross-contamination, while patient and healthy donor samples were processed together. The immunoSEQ multiplex PCR was used to amplify TCRB sequences from cDNA, generating 87-bp fragments that spanned the CDR3 region. The amplicons were sequenced using the Illumina HiSeq platform. In the source study's methods: Synthetic template baselines were used to correct PCR bias computationally, reads within Hamming distance 2 were collapsed, and singletons that could not be merged were discarded. Reads were aligned against IMGT so that V, D and J genes, CDR3 length and insertions or deletions at six rearrangement sites could be assigned. Within each subset, clonotype counts were normalized to sorted cell number, and only after that were true diversity and Gini coefficients computed with the tcR R package. The overlap coefficient, calculated on TCRB nucleotide sequences, was used to quantify repertoire sharing. As a proxy for the pre-selection repertoire, out-of-frame TCRB sequences from naive cells were analyzed. This is the immuneACCESS table as TCRdb keeps it, with only in-frame sequences that have V and J called. A part of the clones is gone; compared with another copy, unresolved V genes explain less than half, and the rest is unexplained. That table furnishes V, J and clone size, whereas the DNA furnished D and trimming. The sample yields about 700,000 clones; roughly 13% were counted once. Approximately 0.021% of the sample lies in the top ten.

The sequenced material came from naive CD4+ T cells from blood. The cell subset or site label for this specimen denotes: true naive CD4+ T cells. This clonotype originated in a man between 18 and 35 years old with type 1 diabetes. This chain joins TRBV5-1 to TRBJ2-3, and 13 junction bases match TRBD2. The nucleotide sequence is TGCGCCAGCAGCCTCGGGACTAGCGGGACCACAGATACGCAGTATTTT. It codes for CASSLGTSGTTDTQYF.